This TCR beta chain was recorded in a study of T-cell reconstitution after alpha-beta-depleted transplantation in children. The V segment lost 3 bases and the J segment 0 bases; nucleotides outside the gene matches: 7. The CDR3 contains 18 residues. Germline lookup yields CDR1 LGHNA and CDR2 YNFKEQ. This clonotype has at least ten counts. The authors prepared the TCRbeta library with unique molecular identifiers. Each CDR3 protein gets one entry after TCRdb re-called the PCR reads with MiXCR. This table holds some 240,000 distinct CDR3 sequences, 9.7% found once. The sequenced sample was PBMCs from the stem cell graft donor, obtained from the stem cell graft. The rearrangement uses TRBV4-2 and TRBJ2-5; the match to TRBD2 covers 13 bases. The receptor's source is a human donor who donated a stem cell graft to a child with SCID. The CDR3 loop is CASSHGTSGDPYQETQYF. The DNA for the CDR3 is TGTGCCAGCAGCCATGGGACTAGCGGGGACCCGTACCAAGAGACCCAGTACTTC.